This T cell receptor (beta chain) was found in a study of blood T cell repertoires in COVID-19. TCRdb's table, derived via immunoSEQ multiplex PCR, lists solely in-frame clones and lacks some. The sample yields 160,000 or so clones, 82% seen once. The specimen sequenced was PBMCs or T cells enriched from blood (not recorded which). This TCR came from a man between 60 and 70 years old who had recovered from COVID-19.

The CDR3 sequence is CASMGGVDYGYTF. The CDR3 DNA sequence: TGTGCCAGCATGGGGGGTGTGGACTATGGCTACACCTTC. This chain connects TRBV6-5 to TRBJ1-2, with D possibly TRBD1 on 5 matching bases. Trimming stripped 7 bases from V and 3 bases from J, with 12 bases between. Germline V gene lookup returns CDR1 MNHEY and CDR2 SVGAGI. The CDR3 is 13 amino acids.